The entry that follows covers one TCR beta chain sequence. The antigen is undetermined. The CDR3 has 14 amino acids. The germline V gene encodes CDR1 SGHDT and CDR2 YYEEEE. V was shortened by 2 bases and J by 0 bases, with 8 bases between the two germline ends. Measured with immunoSEQ multiplex PCR; TCRdb has only the in-frame clones, and not every one. Found here are 84,000 or so clones, around 94% of them singletons; the top ten hold more than 9.5%. The entry originates in a study of OX40 agonist ivuxolimab in advanced cancers. Study outcomes and limitations: Among T cells, CD8+ cells averaged more expanded clones than CD4+ cells. With doses of 0.1 to 3.0 mg/kg, CD4+ and CD8+ blood T cells had undergone clonal expansion by week 6.

The chain couples TRBV5-6 to TRBJ2-5; no clear D. This sample comprised CD4+ or CD8+ T cells sorted from blood, obtained in a trial of the OX40 agonist ivuxolimab. The clonotype was recovered from an adult with an advanced solid tumor such as melanoma, head and neck, liver or kidney cancer. CDR3 loop: CASSLILDQETQYF. In DNA form, the CDR3 reads TGTGCCAGCAGCTTAATATTGGACCAAGAGACCCAGTACTTC.